Here is one TCR beta chain with its context. The antigen is not known. The record originates from a study of T cell repertoires in cytomegalovirus infection. Overall study context: Both a matching HLA type and CMV infection were indicated by public TCR beta signatures.

Regarding the study as a whole: The ex vivo response was dominated by HLA-C-restricted CMV-specific TCR beta clonotypes. Individuals carrying CMV plus the relevant HLA were identified by cumulative frequency of public TCR beta families.

MiXCR, run by TCRdb on the reads, gives a single entry per CDR3 protein. The sample records fewer than 250,000 distinct CDR3 sequences, around 12% being singletons. The germline V gene has CDR1 DFQATT and CDR2 SNEGSKA (reference sequence). This CDR3 spans 13 amino acids. The V end was cut by 0 bases, the J end by 7 bases, with 12 bases between. Sample: PBMCs. The chain couples TRBV20-1 to TRBJ2-5; D not certain. This sequence was found in a human donor in good health (CMV status not recorded). Some clones in this sample may be carry-over from other donors' samples. CDR3 in amino acids: CSARDTMQATQYF. For the CDR3, the DNA is TGCAGTGCTAGAGATACGATGCAGGCGACCCAGTACTTC.